These T cell receptor beta chains were read from a single sample in a study of T cells after yellow fever vaccination. TCRdb analysed the 5' RACE reads with MiXCR anew, one entry per CDR3 protein. The sample lists about 260,000 distinct CDR3 sequences; around 5.2% were seen once. The material sequenced was CD4+ T cells sorted from PBMCs, taken on the day of the yellow fever booster vaccination. The receptors here all came from a man aged 18 to 35 who received the YFV17D yellow fever vaccine. Both conserved end residues are part of each CDR3. The order of the fields is CDR3 protein, CDR3 DNA, J gene, V gene, D gene, clone size. D genes are given only for firm matches. Not every row has a clone size; where given, it reads once, few, many or a size class.

CDR3aa: CASSQEQGYEQYF
CDR3nt: TGCGCCAGCAGCCAAGAGCAGGGATACGAGCAGTACTTC
j_gene: TRBJ2-7
v_gene: TRBV4-3
d_gene: -
abundance: many

CDR3aa: CASSAMGQGSSGELFF
CDR3nt: TGCGCCAGCAGCGCGATGGGACAGGGGTCTTCCGGGGAGCTGTTTTTT
j_gene: TRBJ2-2
v_gene: TRBV5-1
d_gene: TRBD1
abundance: -

CDR3aa: CSARAGVNEQFF
CDR3nt: TGCAGTGCTAGAGCCGGGGTCAATGAGCAGTTCTTC
j_gene: TRBJ2-1
v_gene: TRBV20-1
d_gene: -
abundance: few

CDR3aa: CASTPGTGVSEAFF
CDR3nt: TGTGCCAGCACTCCCGGGACAGGGGTCAGTGAAGCTTTCTTT
j_gene: TRBJ1-1
v_gene: TRBV28
d_gene: TRBD1
abundance: -

CDR3aa: CASSSGGANTGELFF
CDR3nt: TGCGCCAGCAGTTCAGGGGGCGCGAACACCGGGGAGCTGTTTTTT
j_gene: TRBJ2-2
v_gene: TRBV5-1
d_gene: TRBD1
abundance: few

CDR3aa: CASSSGLAGWETQYF
CDR3nt: TGTGCCAGCAGTTCTGGTCTAGCGGGGTGGGAGACCCAGTACTTC
j_gene: TRBJ2-5
v_gene: TRBV12-3/TRBV12-4
d_gene: TRBD2
abundance: -

CDR3aa: CASSLVGRQNSEQFF
CDR3nt: TGTGCCAGCAGCTTAGTGGGACGACAAAACAGTGAGCAGTTCTTC
j_gene: TRBJ2-1
v_gene: TRBV7-2
d_gene: -
abundance: -

CDR3aa: CASSPWGGTDTQYF
CDR3nt: TGTGCCAGCAGTCCATGGGGGGGCACAGATACGCAGTATTTT
j_gene: TRBJ2-3
v_gene: TRBV12-3/TRBV12-4
d_gene: -
abundance: -

CDR3aa: CASSQRGNVNEQFF
CDR3nt: TGTGCCAGCAGCCAAAGAGGCAATGTGAATGAGCAGTTCTTC
j_gene: TRBJ2-1
v_gene: TRBV3-1
d_gene: -
abundance: many

CDR3aa: CASVYRGRNTEAFF
CDR3nt: TGTGCCAGTGTATACAGGGGGCGAAACACTGAAGCTTTCTTT
j_gene: TRBJ1-1
v_gene: TRBV19
d_gene: TRBD1
abundance: few

CDR3aa: CASSPNPGRQETQYF
CDR3nt: TGTGCCAGCAGTCCCAACCCGGGACGGCAAGAGACCCAGTACTTC
j_gene: TRBJ2-5
v_gene: TRBV12-3/TRBV12-4
d_gene: -
abundance: -

CDR3aa: CASSVLAGVAYNEQFF
CDR3nt: TGTGCCAGCAGCGTACTAGCGGGGGTCGCCTACAATGAGCAGTTCTTC
j_gene: TRBJ2-1
v_gene: TRBV9
d_gene: TRBD2
abundance: -

CDR3aa: CASSLEAGSNTGELFF
CDR3nt: TGTGCCAGCAGCTTAGAAGCAGGGTCGAACACCGGGGAGCTGTTTTTT
j_gene: TRBJ2-2
v_gene: TRBV7-8
d_gene: -
abundance: many

CDR3aa: CASSLGNSGGIDEQFF
CDR3nt: TGTGCCAGCAGCTTAGGGAATAGCGGGGGAATCGATGAGCAGTTCTTC
j_gene: TRBJ2-1
v_gene: TRBV7-3
d_gene: TRBD2
abundance: many

CDR3aa: CASSYLDRNLMNTEAFF
CDR3nt: TGTGCCAGCAGTTACTTGGACAGGAACTTAATGAACACTGAAGCTTTCTTT
j_gene: TRBJ1-1
v_gene: TRBV6-5
d_gene: TRBD1
abundance: many

CDR3aa: CASTLNREETQYF
CDR3nt: TGTGCCAGCACTTTGAACAGGGAAGAGACCCAGTACTTC
j_gene: TRBJ2-5
v_gene: TRBV7-2
d_gene: -
abundance: -

CDR3aa: CASSPGGQAPGNTIYF
CDR3nt: TGTGCCAGCAGCCCGGGGGGGCAGGCGCCCGGAAACACCATATATTTT
j_gene: TRBJ1-3
v_gene: TRBV5-5
d_gene: -
abundance: many

CDR3aa: CASKGQGNSPLHF
CDR3nt: TGTGCCAGCAAGGGACAGGGTAATTCACCCCTCCACTTT
j_gene: TRBJ1-6
v_gene: TRBV2
d_gene: TRBD1
abundance: -

CDR3aa: CASRSTSGGGKTQYF
CDR3nt: TGTGCCAGCAGATCGACTAGCGGGGGGGGAAAGACCCAGTACTTC
j_gene: TRBJ2-5
v_gene: TRBV2
d_gene: TRBD2
abundance: few

CDR3aa: CASSVVGVGQTEAFF
CDR3nt: TGTGCCAGCAGCGTAGTGGGGGTTGGCCAGACTGAAGCTTTCTTT
j_gene: TRBJ1-1
v_gene: TRBV9
d_gene: -
abundance: few

CDR3aa: CASSRRQETQYF
CDR3nt: TGTGCCAGCAGTCGAAGACAAGAGACCCAGTACTTC
j_gene: TRBJ2-5
v_gene: TRBV6-1
d_gene: -
abundance: -

CDR3aa: CASSFLRGGRNEQFF
CDR3nt: TGTGCCAGCAGTTTCTTGCGGGGGGGCAGGAATGAGCAGTTCTTC
j_gene: TRBJ2-1
v_gene: TRBV28
d_gene: TRBD2
abundance: -

CDR3aa: CASSSRGWATDTQYF
CDR3nt: TGCGCCAGCAGCTCCAGGGGGTGGGCCACAGATACGCAGTATTTT
j_gene: TRBJ2-3
v_gene: TRBV5-1
d_gene: TRBD1
abundance: many

CDR3aa: CSAAGSGTYEQYF
CDR3nt: TGCAGCGCGGCGGGGAGCGGGACCTACGAGCAGTACTTC
j_gene: TRBJ2-7
v_gene: TRBV29-1
d_gene: TRBD2
abundance: many

CDR3aa: CASSFREGTGELFF
CDR3nt: TGTGCCAGCAGCTTTAGGGAGGGGACCGGGGAGCTGTTTTTT
j_gene: TRBJ2-2
v_gene: TRBV7-2
d_gene: TRBD2
abundance: many

CDR3aa: CASSLDSGGEKLFF
CDR3nt: TGTGCCAGCAGCTTGGACTCCGGCGGGGAAAAACTGTTTTTT
j_gene: TRBJ1-4
v_gene: TRBV5-5
d_gene: -
abundance: -

CDR3aa: CASNPTVWTEAFF
CDR3nt: TGTGCCAGCAACCCGACAGTTTGGACTGAAGCTTTCTTT
j_gene: TRBJ1-1
v_gene: TRBV21-1
d_gene: -
abundance: many

CDR3aa: CASRQGRAEAFF
CDR3nt: TGTGCCAGTAGACAGGGGCGCGCTGAAGCTTTCTTT
j_gene: TRBJ1-1
v_gene: TRBV19
d_gene: TRBD1
abundance: few

CDR3aa: CASTPDRRANYGYTF
CDR3nt: TGTGCCAGCACCCCCGACCGAAGAGCTAACTATGGCTACACCTTC
j_gene: TRBJ1-2
v_gene: TRBV12-3/TRBV12-4
d_gene: -
abundance: -

CDR3aa: CASSYQGAAGAGNTIYF
CDR3nt: TGCGCCAGCAGCTACCAGGGGGCTGCCGGCGCGGGAAACACCATATATTTT
j_gene: TRBJ1-3
v_gene: TRBV4-3
d_gene: TRBD1
abundance: few

CDR3aa: CASSRDRVAGSTQYF
CDR3nt: TGTGCCAGCAGTCGGGACAGGGTTGCAGGTAGTACGCAGTATTTT
j_gene: TRBJ2-3
v_gene: TRBV6-2/TRBV6-3
d_gene: TRBD1
abundance: -

CDR3aa: CASSQEFQIYEQYF
CDR3nt: TGTGCCAGCAGCCAAGAGTTCCAGATATACGAGCAGTACTTC
j_gene: TRBJ2-7
v_gene: TRBV4-2
d_gene: -
abundance: -

CDR3aa: CASKIERGGNQPQHF
CDR3nt: TGTGCCAGCAAGATAGAGCGCGGAGGGAATCAGCCCCAGCATTTT
j_gene: TRBJ1-5
v_gene: TRBV6-5
d_gene: -
abundance: few

CDR3aa: CASSRFSGGLWETQYF
CDR3nt: TGCGCCAGCAGCCGGTTTAGCGGGGGGCTATGGGAGACCCAGTACTTC
j_gene: TRBJ2-5
v_gene: TRBV4-1
d_gene: TRBD2
abundance: -

CDR3aa: CASSSDGRNNQPQHF
CDR3nt: TGTGCCAGCAGCTCGGACGGTCGGAACAATCAGCCCCAGCATTTT
j_gene: TRBJ1-5
v_gene: TRBV7-2
d_gene: -
abundance: -

CDR3aa: CASSQVSRGLNQPQHF
CDR3nt: TGCGCCAGCAGCCAAGTGTCCAGGGGACTTAATCAGCCCCAGCATTTT
j_gene: TRBJ1-5
v_gene: TRBV4-1
d_gene: -
abundance: few

CDR3aa: CASSQGQGGTNQPQHF
CDR3nt: TGTGCCAGCAGCCAGGGACAGGGGGGAACCAATCAGCCCCAGCATTTT
j_gene: TRBJ1-5
v_gene: TRBV7-2
d_gene: TRBD1
abundance: -

CDR3aa: CASSKGVFQETQYF
CDR3nt: TGCGCCAGCAGTAAGGGTGTTTTTCAGGAGACCCAGTACTTC
j_gene: TRBJ2-5
v_gene: TRBV4-3
d_gene: -
abundance: -

CDR3aa: CASGSWTGYNEQFF
CDR3nt: TGTGCCAGCGGTTCTTGGACAGGCTACAATGAGCAGTTCTTC
j_gene: TRBJ2-1
v_gene: TRBV6-5
d_gene: TRBD1
abundance: -

CDR3aa: CSAWDAGAETQYF
CDR3nt: TGCAGTGCTTGGGACGCGGGGGCAGAGACCCAGTACTTC
j_gene: TRBJ2-5
v_gene: TRBV20-1
d_gene: -
abundance: many

CDR3aa: CASSRGFRGTEAFF
CDR3nt: TGTGCCAGCAGCCGAGGGTTTCGAGGCACTGAAGCTTTCTTT
j_gene: TRBJ1-1
v_gene: TRBV7-9
d_gene: -
abundance: many

CDR3aa: CASSQEPPTSGGSQYF
CDR3nt: TGCGCCAGCAGCCAAGAGCCGCCCACTAGCGGGGGCTCCCAGTACTTC
j_gene: TRBJ2-5
v_gene: TRBV4-3
d_gene: TRBD2
abundance: -

CDR3aa: CASSLQGLRGETQYF
CDR3nt: TGTGCCAGCAGTTTGCAGGGGCTCCGGGGAGAGACCCAGTACTTC
j_gene: TRBJ2-5
v_gene: TRBV12-3/TRBV12-4
d_gene: -
abundance: -

CDR3aa: CASSSPRFPEAFF
CDR3nt: TGTGCCAGCAGCTCTCCGAGGTTCCCCGAAGCTTTCTTT
j_gene: TRBJ1-1
v_gene: TRBV13
d_gene: -
abundance: once